The present entry profiles one TCR beta chain with its context. This entry belongs to a study of cytomegalovirus exposure and HLA in healthy donors. Germline assignment: CDR1 SGHTA and CDR2 FQGNSA. J gave up 3 bases and V 3 bases, and 4 bases lay outside the gene matches. CDR3 size: 15 residues. In the PCR, 60 Vbeta and 13 Jbeta primers were used. TCRdb's table, derived via immunoSEQ multiplex PCR, lists solely in-frame clones and lacks some. The table has 150,000 to 200,000 clones, about 80% seen once. Sequenced input: PBMCs. The chain joins TRBV7-2 to TRBJ2-7; 11 bases agree with TRBD1. The sequence was collected from a man aged 25 to 45 in good health and CMV-seronegative. The CDR3 protein is CASSFGQGAFYEQYF. CDR3 nucleotide sequence: TGTGCCAGCAGCTTCGGACAGGGGGCTTTCTACGAGCAGTACTTC.